This is a list of T cell receptor beta chains from one sample in a study of blood T cell repertoires in COVID-19. Clones were sequenced by immunoSEQ multiplex PCR, and TCRdb holds only the in-frame ones, with some missing. This repertoire shows fewer than 500,000 clones, roughly 91% found once; its top ten account for more than 4%. The sequencing sample was made of peripheral blood. The receptors stem from a young woman with acute or convalescent COVID-19. CDR3s include the opening cysteine and the closing phenylalanine or tryptophan. Fields, in order: clone size, V gene, J gene, D gene, CDR3 DNA, CDR3 protein. A D gene is named only where the DNA matches it firmly. A row's size may be missing; if present it is once, few, many or a size class.

once,TRBV6-6,TRBJ1-1,TRBD1,TGTGCCAGCAGTCGTCGGGGTGATCGGACAGGCTTCTCTCCCCCAGGTGCTTTCTTT,CASSRRGDRTGFSPPGAFF
few,TRBV5-4,TRBJ2-5,TRBD1,TGTGCCAGCAGCTCAGGACAGGGGAGACAAGAGACCCAGTACTTC,CASSSGQGRQETQYF
once,TRBV5-1,TRBJ1-4,NA,TGCGCCAGCAGCTTGGGTTCCACCGGTAATGAAAAACTGTTTTTT,CASSLGSTGNEKLFF
NA,TRBV6-2/TRBV6-3,TRBJ1-1,TRBD1,TGTGCCAGCAGTTACGGAACTTTGGACAGGATGAACACTGAAGCTTTCTTT,CASSYGTLDRMNTEAFF
NA,TRBV7-9,TRBJ1-4,TRBD1,TGTGCCAGCAGTCTAGGGGGCGAAAAACTGTTTTTT,CASSLGGEKLFF
NA,TRBV2,TRBJ1-5,NA,TGTGCCAGCAGTTCTTCCCAGGGTTCCAATCAGCCCCAGCATTTT,CASSSSQGSNQPQHF
NA,TRBV27,TRBJ2-1,TRBD2,TGTGCCAGCAGTCCTAGGACTAGCGGGGTCGTCAATGAGCAGTTCTTC,CASSPRTSGVVNEQFF
NA,TRBV28,TRBJ2-3,TRBD1,TGTGCCAGCAGTTCGACAGGGGACACAGATACGCAGTATTTT,CASSSTGDTDTQYF
NA,TRBV5-5,TRBJ2-1,TRBD2,TGTGCCAGCAGCTTGTATGGTAGCGGGGGGTACAATGAGCAGTTCTTC,CASSLYGSGGYNEQFF
NA,TRBV3-1/TRBV3-2,TRBJ1-6,NA,TGTGCCAGCAGCCATGGATCTAGCTATAATTCACCCCTCCACTTT,CASSHGSSYNSPLHF
NA,TRBV7-2,TRBJ2-2,NA,TGTGCCAGCAGCTTAGCAGCGGGCACCGGGGAGCTGTTTTTT,CASSLAAGTGELFF
NA,TRBV28,TRBJ2-7,TRBD1,TGTGCCAGCAGTTACCCGGGACAGGGACCCCGGGCCTACGAGCAGTACTTC,CASSYPGQGPRAYEQYF
NA,TRBV11-2,TRBJ1-2,NA,TGTGCCAGCAGCTTAGACAGAAACTATGGCTACACCTTC,CASSLDRNYGYTF
NA,TRBV7-2,TRBJ1-5,NA,TGTGCCAGCAGCTTCGCCCAGGGGAATCAGCCCCAGCATTTT,CASSFAQGNQPQHF
NA,TRBV5-1,TRBJ2-7,NA,TGCGCCAGCAGCCGGACAGAGTCGTACTACGAGCAGTACTTC,CASSRTESYYEQYF
NA,TRBV10-3,TRBJ2-3,NA,TGTGCCATCAGTGGAGGAAACCCTAGCACAGATACGCAGTATTTT,CAISGGNPSTDTQYF
NA,TRBV2,TRBJ2-7,TRBD1,TGTGCCAGCAGCCAGGGGGACTACGAGCAGTACTTC,CASSQGDYEQYF
NA,TRBV2,TRBJ1-1,TRBD1,TGTGCCAGCAGCCTCGGACAGGTTGGAGGGGGCACTGAAGCTTTCTTT,CASSLGQVGGGTEAFF
NA,TRBV10-2,TRBJ2-3,TRBD2,TGCGCCAGCCGTGAGCGGGGTTCAGTAGATACGCAGTATTTT,CASRERGSVDTQYF
few,TRBV19,TRBJ1-2,TRBD1,TGTGCCAGTAGTCCAGGGGGCAGTTGGGACTATGGCTACACCTTC,CASSPGGSWDYGYTF
NA,TRBV11-1,TRBJ2-3,TRBD2,TGTGCCAGCAGCCCCTCACCAGCGGGGAGCACAGATACGCAGTATTTT,CASSPSPAGSTDTQYF
NA,TRBV30,TRBJ2-3,TRBD2,TGTGCCTGGAGTGTAGGGAGGGAGACAGATACGCAGTATTTT,CAWSVGRETDTQYF
NA,TRBV27,TRBJ2-1,NA,TGTGCCAGCACCGTGCAAACAGGGTTCATCGACAATGAGCAGTTCTTC,CASTVQTGFIDNEQFF
once,TRBV11-2,TRBJ2-2,NA,TGTGCCAGCAGCCACGGACTGGTAACCGGGGAGCTGTTTTTT,CASSHGLVTGELFF
NA,TRBV15,TRBJ1-1,NA,TGTGCCACCAGCAGAGATGCCCCGGGGGGCACTGAAGCTTTCTTT,CATSRDAPGGTEAFF
NA,TRBV19,TRBJ2-7,NA,TGTGCCAGTAGTATAGTTGGAGGGTCGGTATACGAGCAGTACTTC,CASSIVGGSVYEQYF
NA,TRBV5-1,TRBJ2-7,TRBD2,TGCGCCAGCAGCTTCTTAGCGGGGGCAACCTACGAGCAGTACTTC,CASSFLAGATYEQYF
NA,TRBV7-6,TRBJ1-1,TRBD1,TGTGCCAGCAGCTTAGGGGACAGGACCCCTGAAGCTTTCTTT,CASSLGDRTPEAFF
many,TRBV2,TRBJ1-5,TRBD1,TGTGCCAGCAATGTGGACAGGGCGCTAAATCAGCCCCAGCATTTT,CASNVDRALNQPQHF
NA,TRBV7-2,TRBJ1-6,TRBD1,TGTGCCAGCAGCTTAATGGGACAGGGAGTTTCACCCCTCCACTTT,CASSLMGQGVSPLHF
NA,TRBV6-2/TRBV6-3,TRBJ1-1,TRBD1,TGTGCCAGCAGCCGAACCCGGACAGGGAACACTGAAGCTTTCTTT,CASSRTRTGNTEAFF
NA,TRBV19,TRBJ2-3,NA,TGTGCCAGTACCCCCCAGGGCAGGAGCACAGATACGCAGTATTTT,CASTPQGRSTDTQYF
NA,TRBV11-3,TRBJ2-3,NA,TGTGCCAGCAGCTTCTTGTGGGGGGATAGCACAGATACGCAGTATTTT,CASSFLWGDSTDTQYF
once,TRBV6-6,TRBJ2-7,NA,TGTGCCAGCAGTAGGACTCAACCTGTCGAGCAGTACTTC,CASSRTQPVEQYF
NA,TRBV5-1,TRBJ1-2,NA,TGCGCCAGCAGCTTGATCGTCCCTCAGGGCCTAGCTAACTATGGCTACACCTTC,CASSLIVPQGLANYGYTF
NA,TRBV30,TRBJ1-1,NA,TGTGCCTGGAGTGAGGCGGTGAACACTGAAGCTTTCTTT,CAWSEAVNTEAFF
NA,TRBV29-1,TRBJ1-2,NA,TGCAGCGTTGTCGAGGGCGATGGCTACACCTTC,CSVVEGDGYTF
NA,TRBV28,TRBJ1-1,NA,TGTGCCAGCAGTTTATATCTCGGGATTCCCACTGAAGCTTTCTTT,CASSLYLGIPTEAFF
few,TRBV5-1,TRBJ2-1,NA,TGCGCCAGCAGCTTGTCTCCCGGGACCTGGGGGGATGAGCAGTTCTTC,CASSLSPGTWGDEQFF
NA,TRBV28,TRBJ2-5,NA,TGTGCCAGCAGTTGGGGGGAACAAGAGACCCAGTACTTC,CASSWGEQETQYF
NA,TRBV2,TRBJ2-3,NA,TGTGCCGCTGGTCGTAGGGGCCCCACAGATACGCAGTATTTT,CAAGRRGPTDTQYF
NA,TRBV27,TRBJ2-5,NA,TGTGCCAGCAGTCCAGGGACAACCAACCAAGAGACCCAGTACTTC,CASSPGTTNQETQYF